This TCR beta chain emerged from a study of regulatory T cells in long-lasting Graves disease. HTBI primers from iRepertoire and Arm-PCR of CDR3 regions yielded the TCR beta libraries. TCRdb itself ran the multiplex PCR reads through MiXCR, one entry per CDR3 protein. Of hundreds of thousands of distinct CDR3 sequences in the sample, around a fifth were seen once. The CDR3 totals 13 residues. Trimming took 3 bases from V and 1 from J, leaving 9 bases between them. Germline-derived CDR1 and CDR2 are SQVTM and ANQGSEA. There are a few counts of this clonotype. The time point is: persistent/refractory GD, antithyroid drugs over 5 years with positive TRAb. The TCR library used RNA extracted from PBMCs.

V usage is TRBV29-1 and J usage is TRBJ1-1; no reliable D call. The receptor comes from a female donor with Graves disease. This sample comprised peripheral blood mononuclear cells (PBMCs), obtained when the disease was refractory, from a patient treated with antithyroid drugs. The CDR3 nucleotides read TGCAGCGTTGATTGGACCGAGAACACTGAAGCTTTCTTT. Translating it yields CSVDWTENTEAFF.